Below, 2 T cell receptor beta chains from the same sample are listed, as sequenced in a study of T cells in Graves' hyperthyroidism and ophthalmopathy. From RNA transcripts, TCR beta CDR3 regions were amplified. In the first-round RT-PCR of the TCR CDR3, the HTBI primer set was used. MiXCR was run by TCRdb on the multiplex PCR reads, yielding one entry per CDR3 protein. This table holds about 740,000 distinct CDR3 sequences, 13% to 15% found once. Material: blood. All receptors come from a young woman with Graves' hyperthyroidism.

A few counts support this clonotype. The V call is TRBV19, the J call TRBJ2-1; D perhaps matches TRBD2 (6 bases). V lost 2 bases, J lost 10 bases, and 6 bases lay in between. Germline loops: CDR1 LNHDA, CDR2 SQIVND (reference sequence). The CDR3 is made up of 11 amino acids. Here the CDR3 reads CASSIRGEQFF. The CDR3 DNA reads TGTGCCAGTAGTATACGGGGGGAGCAGTTCTTC.

This clonotype showed up just a few times. The chain employs TRBV5-6 and TRBJ1-3; D gene ambiguous. V was shortened by 0 bases and J by 1 base, with 5 bases between the two germline ends. Germline V gives CDR1 SGHDT, CDR2 YYEEEE. The CDR3 is 14 residues long. CDR3 region: CASSLGLSGNTIYF. The CDR3 DNA is TGTGCCAGCAGCTTGGGCCTATCTGGAAACACCATATATTTT.